A selection of T cell receptor beta chains follows, all from one sample in a study of shared clonotypes between healthy human individuals. Only in-frame clones appear in the TCRdb table, and some are missing; sequencing was by immunoSEQ multiplex PCR. The table shows some 2,100,000 clones, with approximately 96% occurring only once. Sequenced input: naive CD4+ T cells sorted from blood. The receptors here all came from a man between 18 and 29 years old in good health. CDR3s include the opening cysteine and the closing phenylalanine or tryptophan. D genes are given only for firm matches. Some rows mark clone size as missing; the rest say once, few, many or name a class of expanded clone.

d_call	v_call	j_call	clone_size	cdr3_nt	cdr3_aa
NA	TRBV27	TRBJ1-5	NA	TGTGCCAGCAGTCCGGGACACTCCTTTGGGCAGCCCCAGCATTTT	CASSPGHSFGQPQHF
TRBD2	TRBV4-2	TRBJ2-7	NA	TGTGCCAGCAGCCAAGGGACTAGCGGCTACGAGCAGTACTTC	CASSQGTSGYEQYF
NA	TRBV7-2	TRBJ2-6	once	TGTGCCAGCAGCTTAGTCGGAAGAAGCGGCCTCTCTGGGGCCAACGTCCTGACTTTC	CASSLVGRSGLSGANVLTF
NA	TRBV7-2	TRBJ2-3	NA	TGTGCCAGCAGCTTTGGTGGGGGTACAGATACGCAGTATTTT	CASSFGGGTDTQYF
NA	TRBV5-1	TRBJ2-3	NA	TGCGCCAGCAGCTTGCTCTCGGCCCCTAGCACAGATACGCAGTATTTT	CASSLLSAPSTDTQYF
TRBD2	TRBV10-1	TRBJ2-1	NA	TGCGCCAGCAGTGAGGGGGTAGCGGGGTACGATGAGCAGTTCTTC	CASSEGVAGYDEQFF
NA	TRBV4-3	TRBJ1-1	NA	TGCGCCAGCAGCCTAGGAGCCGGGGAGAACACTGAAGCTTTCTTT	CASSLGAGENTEAFF
NA	TRBV19	TRBJ1-4	once	TGTGCCAGTAAGGGCAGGGATCCTAGGACTAATGAAAAACTGTTTTTT	CASKGRDPRTNEKLFF
NA	TRBV5-1	TRBJ1-1	NA	TGCGCCAGCACGGACGGTAATATGAACACTGAAGCTTTCTTT	CASTDGNMNTEAFF
TRBD2	TRBV6-6	TRBJ2-3	NA	TGTGCCAGCAGCCAACTAGCGGATACGCAGTATTTT	CASSQLADTQYF
NA	TRBV11-2	TRBJ1-2	NA	TGTGCCAGCAGCTTAGGAGGGTTGTATGGCTACACCTTC	CASSLGGLYGYTF
NA	TRBV13	TRBJ2-1	NA	TGTGCCAGCAGCGGTCTGGGGCAGTTCTTC	CASSGLGQFF
NA	TRBV27	TRBJ1-1	NA	TGTGCCAGCAGTTTACAGGGGAACACTGAAGCTTTCTTT	CASSLQGNTEAFF
TRBD1	TRBV18	TRBJ1-2	NA	TGTGCCAGCTCACCCTTCGAGGAGGGGGCGGGCGCGAATGGCTACACCTTC	CASSPFEEGAGANGYTF
NA	TRBV25-1	TRBJ1-1	NA	TGTGCCAGCAGTGACCAGGGGAGAAATACTGAAGCTTTCTTT	CASSDQGRNTEAFF
NA	TRBV19	TRBJ1-2	NA	TGTGCCAGTAGTACCTCGAAGCGGAACTATGGCTACACCTTC	CASSTSKRNYGYTF
TRBD1	TRBV10-3	TRBJ2-2	NA	TGTGCCATCAGTGGGGGGACAGGGAGCTACACCGGGGAGCTGTTTTTT	CAISGGTGSYTGELFF
NA	TRBV7-9	TRBJ2-6	once	TGTGCCAGCAGCCGACGCTGGGAGGCCGGGGCCAACGTCCTGACTTTC	CASSRRWEAGANVLTF
NA	TRBV27	TRBJ2-7	NA	TGTGCCAGCAGTTTGTTGGGGGCTTCCTACGAGCAGTACTTC	CASSLLGASYEQYF
NA	TRBV19	TRBJ1-5	NA	TGTGCCAGTAGTATTACGAGGGACCAGCCCCAGCATTTT	CASSITRDQPQHF
NA	TRBV7-2	TRBJ2-2	NA	TGTGCCAGCAGCCCCCCACAGGGACCGAACACCGGGGAGCTGTTTTTT	CASSPPQGPNTGELFF
NA	TRBV28	TRBJ2-3	NA	TGTGCCAGCAGTATAATATCAGATACGCAGTATTTT	CASSIISDTQYF
TRBD2	TRBV7-3	TRBJ2-1	NA	TGTGCCAGCAGCTCGGGACTAGGGTCGGGTGAGCAGTTCTTC	CASSSGLGSGEQFF
NA	TRBV15	TRBJ2-5	NA	TGTGCCACCAGCAGAGGAAACACATGGAGGGGCCAAGAGACCCAGTACTTC	CATSRGNTWRGQETQYF
NA	TRBV27	TRBJ2-1	NA	TGTGCCAGCAGTTTACAGGGGAAGCAGTTCTTC	CASSLQGKQFF
NA	TRBV6-5	TRBJ1-1	NA	TGTGCCAGCAGCCAGCCTCAGGGTTCCCATGATGAAGCTTTCTTT	CASSQPQGSHDEAFF
NA	TRBV12-2	TRBJ2-4	NA	TGTGCAAGTCGCTTCCGCGATCTAGCCAAAAACATTCAGTACTTC	CASRFRDLAKNIQYF
NA	TRBV2	TRBJ2-1	once	TGTGCCAGCATGCGGGAAACCTACAATGAGCAGTTCTTC	CASMRETYNEQFF
TRBD2	TRBV5-1	TRBJ2-7	NA	TGCGCCAGCAGCTTAACAGCGGGAGGACCCTACGAGCAGTACTTC	CASSLTAGGPYEQYF
NA	TRBV7-3	TRBJ1-3	NA	TGTGCCAGCAGCTTAGGACCACCTGGAAACACCATATATTTT	CASSLGPPGNTIYF
NA	TRBV12-5	TRBJ2-7	NA	TGTGCTAGTGGTTTGGTAACGGGACCCTCCTACGAGCAGTACTTC	CASGLVTGPSYEQYF
TRBD1	TRBV6-5	TRBJ1-1	NA	TGTGCCAGCAGAATGGGACAGGGGAACACTGAAGCTTTCTTT	CASRMGQGNTEAFF
NA	TRBV19	TRBJ1-1	NA	TGTGCCAGTAGTATGGGCGAGGTGAGCACTGAAGCTTTCTTT	CASSMGEVSTEAFF
TRBD2	TRBV10-1	TRBJ2-7	NA	TGCGCCAGCAGTGAGACTCGAGCGGGAGGACCGGGGGAGCAGTACTTC	CASSETRAGGPGEQYF
TRBD2	TRBV7-2	TRBJ2-2	NA	TGTGCCAGCAGAGTCACTAGCGGATTGAACACCGGGGAGCTGTTTTTT	CASRVTSGLNTGELFF
NA	TRBV4-1	TRBJ1-4	NA	TGCGCCAGCAGCCCCGTGGGGGTGTTTAATGAAAAACTGTTTTTT	CASSPVGVFNEKLFF
NA	TRBV6-5	TRBJ1-1	NA	TGTGCCAGCCATACGGGGGATGAAGCTTTCTTT	CASHTGDEAFF
NA	TRBV11-2	TRBJ2-2	few	TGTGCCAGCAGCTTTGCCGGGGAGCTGTTTTTT	CASSFAGELFF
TRBD1	TRBV11-2	TRBJ2-7	NA	TGTGCCAGCAGCCCAGACAGGGGTCACGAGCAGTACTTC	CASSPDRGHEQYF
TRBD1	TRBV5-4	TRBJ1-2	NA	TGTGCCAGCAGCTTGGCAACAGGGGGCAATGGCTACACCTTC	CASSLATGGNGYTF
NA	TRBV5-6	TRBJ2-5	NA	TGTGCCAGCAGCTTTGGGCGCTGGGAGACCCAGTACTTC	CASSFGRWETQYF
TRBD2	TRBV5-4	TRBJ2-3	NA	TGTGCCAGCAGCAGCGGACTAGCGGGAGGATCCACAGATACGCAGTATTTT	CASSSGLAGGSTDTQYF
TRBD1	TRBV30	TRBJ2-5	NA	TGTGCCTGGAGTGTTGGGACAGGCCAAGAGACCCAGTACTTC	CAWSVGTGQETQYF
NA	TRBV5-4	TRBJ2-1	NA	TGTGCCAGCAGCTTGGGCGGTGAGCAGTTCTTC	CASSLGGEQFF
TRBD2	TRBV9	TRBJ2-1	NA	TGTGCCAGCAGCGTAGTAGGGACTAGCGGGGGACTGTCCTACAATGAGCAGTTCTTC	CASSVVGTSGGLSYNEQFF
NA	TRBV6-1	TRBJ2-4	NA	TGTGCCAGCAGTGGACAACGGTCTTCGGCCAAAAACATTCAGTACTTC	CASSGQRSSAKNIQYF
TRBD1	TRBV7-2	TRBJ1-2	NA	TGTGCCAGCAGCTTAGCTGGACAGGGAAACTATGGCTACACCTTC	CASSLAGQGNYGYTF
NA	TRBV5-1	TRBJ1-2	NA	TGCGCCAGCAGCCGGCCGACGGATGGCTACACCTTC	CASSRPTDGYTF
NA	TRBV5-1	TRBJ2-7	NA	TGCGCCAGCAGGGGAGGAGGCTACGAGCAGTACTTC	CASRGGGYEQYF
NA	TRBV29-1	TRBJ1-1	NA	TGCAGCGCAGCTGGACAGTTTAACACTGAAGCTTTCTTT	CSAAGQFNTEAFF
NA	TRBV7-6	TRBJ2-3	NA	TGTGCCAGCAGCACGCGGCCCCGTTTCACAGATACGCAGTATTTT	CASSTRPRFTDTQYF
NA	TRBV30	TRBJ1-2	NA	TGTGCCTGGGCTGGTGGGGATGATGGCTACACCTTC	CAWAGGDDGYTF
TRBD1	TRBV5-1	TRBJ1-6	NA	TGCGCCAGCAGCCCCTCGGGACAGAGTAATTCACCCCTCCACTTT	CASSPSGQSNSPLHF